Reported below is one T cell receptor (beta chain). This sample was taken from a study of cytomegalovirus exposure and HLA in healthy donors. Study-wide background: HLA-typed donors contributed about 85 million unique TCRs, which were held in an early data release.

In the PCR, 60 Vbeta and 13 Jbeta primers were used. Here immunoSEQ multiplex PCR was the method, and the copy in TCRdb shows in-frame clones only, minus some. This table holds under 150,000 clones, 81% found once. The V gene's germline CDR1 is GTSNPN and CDR2 SVGIG (reference sequence). The V segment lost 0 bases and the J segment 10 bases; nucleotides outside the gene matches: 11. The CDR3 is 15 amino acids. J is TRBJ2-1 and V is TRBV30; 8 bases fit TRBD2. The source is a woman aged 25 to 39 in good health and CMV-seronegative. Sequenced sample: PBMCs. CDR3 sequence (DNA): TGTGCCTGGAGTGTAGAGCTAGCGGGTGCCTCAGAGCAGTTCTTC. Translation: CAWSVELAGASEQFF.